This is a list of T cell receptor beta chains from one sample in a study of type 1 regulatory T cells. TCRdb itself ran the reads through MiXCR, one entry per CDR3 protein. Found here are 90,000 to 100,000 distinct CDR3 sequences, 25% to 40% of them singletons; the top ten hold roughly 2.2%. Sequenced sample: CD4+ T cells, either the whole sample or a sorted fraction (not recorded which). All receptors come from a human donor in good health. Each CDR3 is given with its conserved first and last residue. The D gene is left open where the match is weak. Not every row has a clone size; where given, it reads once, few, many or a size class.

d_gene | abundance | j_gene | v_gene | CDR3aa | CDR3nt
NA | NA | TRBJ2-3 | TRBV2 | CASRITVSTDTQYF | TGTGCCAGCAGAATTACAGTCAGCACAGATACGCAGTATTTT
TRBD1 | NA | TRBJ1-2 | TRBV7-9 | CASSPGQGNYGYTF | TGTGCCAGCAGCCCAGGACAGGGGAACTATGGCTACACCTTC
NA | few | TRBJ2-2 | TRBV5-1 | CASGVEANTGELFF | TGCGCCAGCGGGGTAGAAGCGAACACCGGGGAGCTGTTTTTT
NA | once | TRBJ2-5 | TRBV25-1 | CASSKGLDTQYF | TGTGCCAGCAGTAAGGGCTTGGATACCCAGTACTTC
NA | NA | TRBJ2-6 | TRBV6-1 | CASTAVLAGANVLTF | TGTGCCAGCACCGCGGTACTCGCTGGGGCCAACGTCCTGACTTTC
TRBD2 | NA | TRBJ2-1 | TRBV7-6 | CASSIGGSSYNEQFF | TGTGCCAGCAGTATCGGGGGGAGCTCCTACAATGAGCAGTTCTTC
TRBD2 | few | TRBJ2-3 | TRBV10-2 | CASSGEGLAGETDTQYF | TGCGCCAGCAGTGGCGAGGGACTAGCGGGAGAGACAGATACGCAGTATTTT
TRBD2 | few | TRBJ2-1 | TRBV19 | CASSITIAGGINEQFF | TGTGCCAGTAGTATCACAATAGCGGGAGGGATCAATGAGCAGTTCTTC
NA | NA | TRBJ1-1 | TRBV20-1 | CSARDRGVGASEAFF | TGCAGTGCTAGAGATCGGGGGGTGGGTGCAAGTGAAGCTTTCTTT
NA | NA | TRBJ2-1 | TRBV6-5 | CASRRSMEQFF | TGTGCCAGCAGACGTTCTATGGAGCAGTTCTTC
NA | few | TRBJ2-2 | TRBV12-3/TRBV12-4 | CASSYTRTGELFF | TGTGCCAGCAGTTACACGAGGACCGGGGAGCTGTTTTTT
TRBD1 | many | TRBJ1-2 | TRBV5-1 | CASSLVGGEDGYTF | TGCGCCAGCAGCTTGGTAGGGGGCGAAGATGGCTACACCTTC
NA | few | TRBJ2-7 | TRBV18 | CASSLPQDTISYEQYF | TGTGCCAGCTCACTCCCACAGGATACCATCTCCTACGAGCAGTACTTC
NA | NA | TRBJ2-3 | TRBV20-1 | CSASPRLVADTQYF | TGCAGTGCTAGTCCCAGGCTTGTCGCAGATACGCAGTATTTT
NA | NA | TRBJ1-3 | TRBV6-5 | CASRLQDQSGNTIYF | TGTGCCAGCAGATTACAGGACCAATCTGGAAACACCATATATTTT
NA | NA | TRBJ1-5 | TRBV10-3 | CAISEFGRHNQPQHF | TGTGCCATCAGTGAGTTCGGACGCCACAATCAGCCCCAGCATTTT
NA | few | TRBJ2-7 | TRBV10-3 | CAISESAVTYEQYF | TGTGCCATCAGTGAGTCCGCCGTTACCTACGAGCAGTACTTC
NA | NA | TRBJ1-5 | TRBV20-1 | CSARMGYQPQHF | TGCAGTGCTAGAATGGGCTATCAGCCCCAGCATTTT
NA | NA | TRBJ2-3 | TRBV7-2 | CASRIAAGRTDTQYF | TGTGCCAGCAGAATCGCGGCGGGACGCACAGATACGCAGTATTTT
NA | NA | TRBJ2-5 | TRBV7-2 | CASSLVGRELEETQYF | TGTGCCAGCAGCTTAGTAGGACGGGAGCTTGAAGAGACCCAGTACTTC
NA | few | TRBJ2-3 | TRBV20-1 | CSASRGMGTDTQYF | TGCAGTGCCTCAAGGGGTATGGGGACAGATACGCAGTATTTT
TRBD1 | NA | TRBJ2-7 | TRBV19 | CASSRETGTGLHEQYF | TGTGCCAGTAGCAGAGAAACCGGGACAGGGCTGCACGAGCAGTACTTC
TRBD1 | NA | TRBJ2-7 | TRBV10-3 | CAISEGQGPLYEQYF | TGTGCCATCAGTGAGGGACAGGGGCCCCTCTACGAGCAGTACTTC
NA | few | TRBJ1-5 | TRBV5-1 | CASSLEGGQPQHF | TGCGCCAGCAGCTTGGAGGGCGGACAGCCCCAGCATTTT
TRBD2 | few | TRBJ2-3 | TRBV20-1 | CSARVRSGRSTDTQYF | TGCAGTGCTAGGGTCCGGAGCGGGAGAAGCACAGATACGCAGTATTTT
TRBD2 | few | TRBJ2-7 | TRBV20-1 | CSAVLAGVPYEQYF | TGCAGTGCCGTACTAGCGGGAGTCCCCTACGAGCAGTACTTC
NA | NA | TRBJ2-7 | TRBV15 | CATSREFTVGGSYEQYF | TGTGCCACCAGCAGAGAATTTACGGTGGGGGGTTCCTACGAGCAGTACTTC
TRBD2 | NA | TRBJ2-7 | TRBV20-1 | CSAGLAGGYEQYF | TGCAGTGCTGGACTAGCGGGGGGCTACGAGCAGTACTTC